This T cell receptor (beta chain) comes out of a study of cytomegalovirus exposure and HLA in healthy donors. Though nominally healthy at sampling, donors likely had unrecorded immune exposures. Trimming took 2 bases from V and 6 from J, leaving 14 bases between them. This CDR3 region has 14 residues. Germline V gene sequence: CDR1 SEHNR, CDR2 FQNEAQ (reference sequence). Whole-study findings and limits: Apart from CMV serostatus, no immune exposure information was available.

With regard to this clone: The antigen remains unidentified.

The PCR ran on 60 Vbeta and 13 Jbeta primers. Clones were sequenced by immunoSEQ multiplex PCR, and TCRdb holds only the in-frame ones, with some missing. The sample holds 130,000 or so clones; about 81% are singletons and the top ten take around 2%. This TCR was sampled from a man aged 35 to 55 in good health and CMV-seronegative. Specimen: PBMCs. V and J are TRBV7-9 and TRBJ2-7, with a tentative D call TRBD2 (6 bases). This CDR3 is CASSLSGVGLEQYF. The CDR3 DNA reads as TGTGCCAGCAGCTTATCGGGGGTGGGCCTCGAGCAGTACTTC.